Listed here are 15 T cell receptor beta chains from one sample, sequenced in a study of cytomegalovirus exposure and HLA in healthy donors (dated by TCRdb to 2016 to 2017). Libraries were constructed by the immunoSEQ multiplex PCR assay. A mixture of 60 forward primers for TCR Vbeta segments and 13 reverse primers for TCR Jbeta segments was used in the multiplex PCR. Sourced from immuneACCESS, this table was stored by TCRdb with only in-frame sequences that have V and J called. A share of the clones is absent; for the studies checked, an unresolved V gene accounts for under half, and the remainder has no known explanation. This sample's table contains approximately 120,000 clones. Together, the top ten hold about 2.5% of the sample. The sample consisted of PBMCs. These receptors were obtained from a man aged 25-40 years in good health and CMV-seronegative.

CDR3 in amino acids: CAWSVSRVEAFF. The CDR3 DNA follows: TGTGCCTGGAGTGTCAGCAGGGTTGAAGCTTTCTTT. The chain has TRBV30 and TRBJ1-1; possibly TRBD1 for D (5 bases). Germline CDR1 is GTSNPN and CDR2 is SVGIG (reference sequence). V dropped 0 bases and J dropped 7 bases, with 9 bases sitting between them. CDR3 length equals 12 residues.

The chain recombines TRBV19 with TRBJ1-6; D ambiguous. This CDR3 contains 13 residues. The V end was cut by 3 bases, the J end by 10 bases, with 10 bases between. Germline V gene data show CDR1 as LNHDA and CDR2 as SQIVND (reference sequence). In DNA form, the CDR3 reads TGTGCCAGTAGTATTAGCGAAAACTCACCCCTCCACTTT. It codes for CASSISENSPLHF.

V gene TRBV29-1 combines with J gene TRBJ2-3, with D possibly matching TRBD2 (5 bases). Germline V gene data show CDR1 as SQVTM and CDR2 as ANQGSEA. V lost 4 bases to trimming and J lost 3 bases, with 8 bases between them. CDR3 length: 12 amino acids. DNA of the CDR3: TGCAGCGTTGCCCCGGGGACAGATACGCAGTATTTT. Translation gives CSVAPGTDTQYF.

The chain couples TRBV14 to TRBJ1-3; no clear D gene. The length of the CDR3 is 16 residues. The V end lost 5 bases, the J end lost 4 bases, and 18 bases lay between the germline ends. Germline V gene sequence: CDR1 SGHDN, CDR2 FVKESK. CDR3 in DNA: TGTGCCAGCAGCTCTCGAAACGGGAACTCCGGAAACACCATATATTTT. Translated, it gives CASSSRNGNSGNTIYF.

About this clone: The sample contains more than one DNA sequence encoding this CDR3. V and J are TRBV7-2 and TRBJ1-5; the match to TRBD1 covers 8 bases. Germline V CDR1 and CDR2: SGHTA, FQGNSA. The CDR3 has 15 amino acids. Trimming took 4 bases from V and 7 from J; bases not matched to a gene: 9. The CDR3 DNA is TGTGCCAGCAGCTCCGACAGGGGAGGGGAACAGCCCCAGCATTTT. It encodes CASSSDRGGEQPQHF. The full variable domain, in which reference TRBV7-2 and TRBJ1-5 provide the parts outside the CDR3, is GAGVSQSPSNKVTEKGKDVELRCDPISGHTALYWYRQSLGQGLEFLIYFQGNSAPDKSGLPSDRFSAERTGGSVSTLTIQRTQQEDSAVYLCASSSDRGGEQPQHFGDGTRLSIL.

Note on this clone: Different DNA sequences within this sample yield the same CDR3. The V call is TRBV5-1, the J call TRBJ2-2; TRBD1 agrees at 7 bases. J lost 2 bases, V lost 4 bases, and 5 bases had no gene match. Germline assignment: CDR1 SGHRS and CDR2 YFSETQ. The CDR3 has 15 residues. The CDR3 reads CASSPGTANTGELFF. CDR3 nucleotides: TGCGCCAGCAGCCCCGGGACAGCTAACACCGGGGAGCTGTTTTTT. The variable domain in full, completed from reference TRBV5-1 and TRBJ2-2, reads KAGVTQTPRYLIKTRGQQVTLSCSPISGHRSVSWYQQTPGQGLQFLFEYFSETQRNKGNFPGRFSGRQFSNSRSEMNVSTLELGDSALYLCASSPGTANTGELFFGEGSRLTVL.

The chain combines TRBV9 with TRBJ2-1; 8 bases line up with TRBD1. Germline values: CDR1 SGDLS, CDR2 YYNGEE. This CDR3 has 14 amino acids. With 2 bases clipped from V and 5 bases from J, the junction kept 3 bases outside the gene matches. The CDR3, as DNA: TGTGCCAGCAGCGTGCAGGGGGCTAACAATGAGCAGTTCTTC. Protein product: CASSVQGANNEQFF.

The gene calls are TRBV7-2 and TRBJ1-2; 11 positions match TRBD1. Germline V gene sequence: CDR1 SGHTA, CDR2 FQGNSA. CDR3 size: 14 residues. Germline trimming cut 1 base from V and 6 bases from J; bases unmatched to any gene: 1. The CDR3 sequence is CASSLVGQGDGYTF. CDR3 DNA sequence: TGTGCCAGCAGCTTAGTGGGACAGGGGGATGGCTACACCTTC.

The chain recombines TRBV27 with TRBJ2-7; D is undetermined. Trimming left V 8 bases short and J 0 bases short, with 11 bases between. Germline V gene lookup returns CDR1 MNHEY and CDR2 SMNVEV (reference sequence). CDR3 length: 13 amino acids. The DNA for the CDR3 is TGTGCCAGCGGTGACTGGAGCTCCTACGAGCAGTACTTC. Its translation: CASGDWSSYEQYF.

This chain uses TRBV19 with TRBJ2-7; maybe TRBD1 (6 bases). The CDR3 sequence is 14 residues long. Germline lookup yields CDR1 LNHDA and CDR2 SQIVND (reference sequence). Trimming removed 9 bases from V and 1 base from J, with 16 bases in between. The CDR3 region is CASSGAELSYEQYF. The CDR3 DNA sequence: TGTGCCAGCTCAGGGGCCGAGTTATCCTACGAGCAGTACTTC.

The V and J genes are TRBV6-5 and TRBJ1-5; 7 bases line up with TRBD1. The CDR3 has 15 residues. V lost 4 bases to trimming and J lost 7 bases; unmatched junction nucleotides: 10. CDR1 is MNHEY, CDR2 SVGAGI, per germline. The CDR3 protein is CASSSRNRGWQPQHF. The CDR3 nucleotides are TGTGCCAGCAGTTCACGTAACAGGGGTTGGCAGCCCCAGCATTTT.

The genes are TRBV4-1 and TRBJ2-7; 13 bases line up with TRBD2. The CDR3 totals 18 residues. Germline V gene data show CDR1 as MGHRA and CDR2 as YSYEKL. The trim removed 3 bases at V and 0 bases at J, leaving 8 bases unmatched. CDR3 sequence: CASSQVLGTSGISYEQYF. CDR3 DNA sequence: TGCGCCAGCAGCCAGGTTCTGGGGACTAGCGGGATCTCCTACGAGCAGTACTTC.

V gene TRBV18 combines with J gene TRBJ1-5; D gene unclear. Germline V gene sequence: CDR1 KGHSH, CDR2 LQKENI. Trimming cost V 5 bases and J 0 bases, with 8 bases left between them. CDR3 length equals 14 residues. CDR3 in DNA: TGTGCCAGCTCAGCCAGTACTAGCAATCAGCCCCAGCATTTT. Its protein product is CASSASTSNQPQHF.

On this clone itself: A read error may account for a junction end that differs from germline. The chain combines TRBV29-1 with TRBJ2-1; 11 bases fit TRBD2. CDR1 SQVTM and CDR2 ANQGSEA come from the germline V gene. This CDR3 comprises 14 residues. The CDR3 protein is CSVEGVAGGLEQFF. The CDR3 region has the DNA TGCAGCGTGGAAGGGGTAGCGGGAGGGCTTGAGCAGTTCTTC.

The gene calls are TRBV30 and TRBJ1-6; 8 nucleotides align to TRBD1. CDR1 GTSNPN and CDR2 SVGIG come from the germline V gene (reference sequence). V shed 7 bases, J shed 9 bases, and the junction held 8 bases outside the gene matches. The CDR3 extends over 13 amino acids. The DNA for the CDR3 is TGTGCCTCGGACAGGGAAGAGGGTTCACCCCTCCACTTT. It encodes CASDREEGSPLHF.